This is a list of T cell receptor beta chains from one sample in a study of T cells in Graves' hyperthyroidism and ophthalmopathy. TCRdb processed the multiplex PCR reads anew with MiXCR; each CDR3 protein has one entry. The table lists hundreds of thousands of distinct CDR3 sequences, about a sixth of them singletons. The sequenced material came from blood. Source of these receptors: a woman younger than 35 with Graves' hyperthyroidism that later progressed to Graves' ophthalmopathy. Both conserved end residues are part of each CDR3. D genes are given only for firm matches. For some rows the clone size is stated as once, few or many, or as a class when expanded; others skip it.

>NA|TRBD1|TRBJ1-6|TRBV7-9
CASTGQRNSPLHF
TGTGCCTCTACGGGACAGCGAAATTCACCCCTCCACTTT
>NA|TRBD2|TRBJ2-3|TRBV4-2
CASSRAGGSDTQYF
TGTGCCAGCAGCCGCGCGGGAGGGTCAGATACGCAGTATTTT
>once|NA|TRBJ1-5|TRBV12-3/TRBV12-4
CAGSPGLSNQPQHF
TGTGCCGGCAGCCCAGGGTTGTCCAATCAGCCCCAGCATTTT
>NA|NA|TRBJ2-7|TRBV6-2/TRBV6-3
CASSHRDVSYEQYF
TGTGCCAGCAGTCACCGGGACGTGAGCTACGAGCAGTACTTC
>NA|TRBD1|TRBJ2-5|TRBV4-1
CASSQRTGLQETQYF
TGCGCCAGCAGCCAACGGACAGGCCTACAAGAGACCCAGTACTTC
>many|NA|TRBJ2-7|TRBV12-3/TRBV12-4
CASSLADHEQYF
TGTGCCAGCAGTTTAGCAGACCACGAGCAGTACTTC
>NA|TRBD2|TRBJ2-7|TRBV5-1
CASSMASGLAAYEQYF
TGCGCCAGCAGCATGGCTTCGGGACTAGCGGCCTACGAGCAGTACTTC
>many|NA|TRBJ2-3|TRBV28
CASSPPELPGADTQYF
TGTGCCAGCAGTCCGCCGGAACTGCCGGGGGCAGATACGCAGTATTTT
>many|NA|TRBJ2-7|TRBV5-1
CASSFLPTPSYEQYF
TGCGCCAGCAGCTTTTTACCGACCCCCTCCTACGAGCAGTACTTC
>many|TRBD1|TRBJ2-1|TRBV16
CASSRDSDNEQFF
TGTGCCAGCAGTCGGGACAGTGACAATGAGCAGTTCTTC
>many|TRBD2|TRBJ2-1|TRBV30
CAWSRAKYSGSSYNEQFF
TGTGCCTGGAGTAGGGCGAAATATAGCGGGAGCTCCTACAATGAGCAGTTCTTC
>NA|NA|TRBJ2-7|TRBV6-1
CASREASYEQYF
TGTGCCAGCAGAGAGGCGAGCTACGAGCAGTACTTC
>NA|NA|TRBJ1-6|TRBV10-3
CAISGESVNSPLHF
TGTGCCATCAGTGGGGAGTCGGTGAATTCACCCCTCCACTTT
>few|TRBD2|TRBJ2-5|TRBV28
CASSFGSGGGGQETQYF
TGTGCCAGCAGTTTCGGCTCTGGCGGGGGGGGCCAAGAGACCCAGTACTTC
>few|TRBD1|TRBJ2-2|TRBV5-6
CASSSRDRGSWELFF
TGTGCCAGCAGCTCCCGGGACAGGGGATCTTGGGAGCTGTTTTTT
>many|NA|TRBJ1-1|TRBV27
CASASDSQSLRTEAFF
TGTGCCAGCGCCTCGGACAGTCAGTCGTTGAGGACTGAAGCTTTCTTT
>many|NA|TRBJ2-1|TRBV5-1
CASSLAGHHYNEQFF
TGCGCCAGCAGCTTGGCGGGACACCACTACAATGAGCAGTTCTTC
>few|TRBD2|TRBJ2-1|TRBV27
CASSLSGLARNEQFF
TGTGCCAGCAGTTTATCGGGACTAGCAAGGAATGAGCAGTTCTTC
>NA|NA|TRBJ1-5|TRBV12-3/TRBV12-4
CASSLLFGNQPQHF
TGTGCCAGCAGCTTGCTTTTTGGCAATCAGCCCCAGCATTTT
>few|NA|TRBJ2-2|TRBV27
CASSFQWSGELFF
TGTGCCAGCAGTTTTCAGTGGAGTGGGGAGCTGTTTTTT
>few|NA|TRBJ2-3|TRBV4-1
CASKEGGTDTQYF
TGCGCCAGCAAGGAAGGTGGAACAGATACGCAGTATTTT
>many|NA|TRBJ2-1|TRBV3-1
CASSQEIRGEQFF
TGTGCCAGCAGCCAAGAAATCAGGGGTGAGCAGTTCTTC
>NA|NA|TRBJ1-2|TRBV12-5
CASGLGGTGYGYTF
TGTGCTAGTGGTTTGGGCGGGACGGGCTATGGCTACACCTTC
>few|NA|TRBJ2-7|TRBV7-9
CASSTPESPTYEQYF
TGTGCCAGCAGCACACCTGAGTCACCAACCTACGAGCAGTACTTC
>many|NA|TRBJ2-3|TRBV18
CASSPPIRRESSTDTQYF
TGTGCCAGCTCACCACCGATTCGACGGGAATCGAGCACAGATACGCAGTATTTT
>many|NA|TRBJ2-5|TRBV7-9
CASSLGLQETQYF
TGTGCCAGCAGCTTAGGGCTCCAAGAGACCCAGTACTTC